This record looks at one TCR beta chain sequence and its context. The data were obtained in a study of blood T cell repertoires in COVID-19. Study overall: Sites across the United States, Italy and Spain contributed samples from acute and convalescent COVID-19. PBMCs, B-cell-depleted T cells, or T cells provided the cDNA or gDNA that made up the material.

Per the original methods: For nucleated cells, counts were estimated from reference gene primer amplification. Assay used: immunoSEQ multiplex PCR; TCRdb lists only in-frame clones, some missing. V and J calls and clone size are those listed in that table; D and trimming were worked out from the DNA. The data contain 85,000 to 90,000 clones, roughly 90% of them singletons. Germline V CDR1 and CDR2: LGHDT, YNNKEL (reference sequence). The CDR3 sequence is 16 residues long. V lost 3 bases, J lost 4 bases, and 11 bases stayed unmatched. Sequenced material: peripheral blood. This TCR came from a human donor with active COVID-19. The donor label of this sample is uncertain. The V and J genes are TRBV3-1 (or the pseudogene TRBV3-2) and TRBJ2-7; 8 bases agree with TRBD1. The CDR3 DNA is TGTGCCAGCAGCCACCATCGACAGGGGAACAGGTACGAGCAGTACTTC. Its translation is CASSHHRQGNRYEQYF.